The 2 T cell receptor beta chains in this list originate from one sample, sequenced in a study of Ad26.COV2.S vaccination and SARS-CoV-2 variants. Treatment described: roughly 20 received Ad26.COV2.S at low or high dose, single or two shots; about 5 received placebo; per-sample allocation not given. Day 63 after the first vaccine or placebo injection was the time point for sampling. This table comes from immunoSEQ multiplex PCR, and its TCRdb copy is limited to in-frame clones, with some not included. The data show about 460,000 clones, roughly nine tenths seen once. Sequencing used peripheral blood, obtained in a trial of Ad26.COV2.S vaccine versus placebo. These receptors were obtained from a person between 18 and 65 years old who received the Ad26.COV2.S COVID-19 vaccine or a placebo.

This clone came up a few times. The rearrangement uses TRBV10-3 and TRBJ1-5, with a weak D call TRBD1 (6 bases). Germline V gene data show CDR1 as ENHRY and CDR2 as SYGVKD. The CDR3 totals 15 residues. The V end was cut by 8 bases, the J end by 2 bases, with 16 bases between. CDR3 in amino acids: CAIGVTGLGNQPQHF. In DNA form, the CDR3 reads TGTGCCATCGGGGTTACAGGGCTGGGCAATCAGCCCCAGCATTTT.

CDR3 loop: CATSRETGNQPQHF. The CDR3 nucleotides read TGTGCCACCAGCAGAGAAACAGGAAACCAGCCCCAGCATTTT. V gene TRBV15 combines with J gene TRBJ1-5; D may be TRBD1 (5 bases). The germline V gene encodes CDR1 LNHNV and CDR2 YYDKDF (reference sequence). There are 14 residues in the CDR3. Trimming removed 0 bases at V and 7 bases at J, with 10 bases between. The entire variable domain, with the rest obtained from reference TRBV15 and TRBJ1-5, is as follows: DAMVIQNPRYQVTQFGKPVTLSCSQTLNHNVMYWYQQKSSQAPKLLFHYYDKDFNNEADTPDNFQSRRPNTSFCFLDIRSPGLGDTAMYLCATSRETGNQPQHFGDGTRLSIL.